The present T cell receptor (beta chain) was sequenced within a study of monozygotic twins with inflammatory bowel disease (dated 2019 in TCRdb). For the study in its entirety: The complete study included about 30 monozygotic twin pairs: 19 IBD-discordant Danish pairs and nine German pairs, of which four were IBD-concordant and five were IBD-discordant. Disease-associated traits were sought mainly through comparisons between IBD patients and their genetically identical healthy co-twins within discordant pairs. Each individual had, on average, about 151 000 unique TCRalpha sequences and 181 000 unique TCRbeta sequences available for analysis.

From each donor, an approximately 2.5 ml peripheral blood sample was collected into PAXgene tubes and stored at -80 degrees C. Total RNA was isolated from whole blood with the PAXgene blood miRNA kit on an automated QIAcube, without T cell sorting. Peripheral blood from monozygotic twin pairs, either concordant or discordant for inflammatory bowel disease, underwent deep TCRalpha and TCRbeta repertoire profiling that used unique molecular barcoding. For every twin pair, smoking habits were documented, and each individual was categorised as a current, former or never smoker. Regarding this clonotype: This receptor's antigen is unknown.

From its cysteine to its phenylalanine, the CDR3 spans 15 amino acids. There is no recorded DNA. CDR1 is given as SEHNR and CDR2 as FQNEAQ, both from the germline V gene (reference sequence). Here is what the overall study found, with its caveats: A decrease in TCRbeta repertoire diversity, as measured by inverse Simpson index, was observed in IBD patients compared with their healthy co-twins. Compared with healthy twins, IBD patients shared fewer clonotypes with other individuals, and the difference was most pronounced in patients with signs of disease activity. The analysis was unable to tell different T cell subtypes apart. Background noise and inter-individual variability may have been introduced into the repertoires by the differing immunosuppressive treatments among patients. No difference in repertoire similarity was observed between concordant and discordant twins, possibly owing to limited statistical power. The results gave no support for a single strong signal or clonotype linked to IBD.

The library was produced with 5' RACE. For each TCR library, approximately 3.5 ug of total RNA was used. cDNA was synthesized with SMARTScribe reverse transcriptase in eight separate reactions per sample. Unique molecular identifiers containing a 6-nucleotide sample barcode were introduced through template switching during cDNA synthesis. Two nested PCRs of roughly 16 and 10 cycles amplified the TCRalpha and TCRbeta cDNA, and bead purification followed each PCR. Before amplification, cDNA was treated with uracil DNA-glycosylase and purified using the QIAquick PCR purification kit. The second PCR added Illumina TruSeq-compatible adapters along with sample-specific barcodes. Library quality and concentration were assessed using TapeStation and Qubit, and 4.5 to 6.5 ng of each library was pooled. Pooled libraries were sequenced on an Illumina HiSeq2500 single-index Rapid Run with 2 x 100 bp reads and custom sequencing primers. In the source study's methods: MiGEC version 1.2.6 was used for UMI-based consensus assembly, which corrected PCR and sequencing errors. MiXCR version 2.1.1 handled V(D)J alignment, clonotype assembly and CDR3 extraction. To normalise gene usage, clonotype sharing and MAIT/NKT TCR abundance, the analysis used the top 1000, 10 000 and 20 000 clonotypes per sample. Diversity was computed as the inverse Simpson index with the vegan R package after downsampling to 27 000 UMIs. Paired Mann-Whitney U tests on discordant twin pairs were used, with Benjamini-Hochberg multiple-testing correction. Through TCRdb reprocessing, the reads give one entry per CDR3 protein sequence; DNA is omitted. TCRdb, not the original authors, processed these V and J calls. In this sample's table one finds 400,000 to 500,000 distinct CDR3 sequences. 2% to 3% of the sample goes to the ten largest clones.

The clonotype comes from a human donor with ulcerative colitis or Crohn's disease, or a healthy co-twin of an affected twin (not recorded which). Material: blood. The sequence joins TRBV7-9 to TRBJ2-2; TCRdb's D gene call, TRBD2, goes unchecked for lack of DNA. The CDR3 sequence is CASSPAADYTGELFF.